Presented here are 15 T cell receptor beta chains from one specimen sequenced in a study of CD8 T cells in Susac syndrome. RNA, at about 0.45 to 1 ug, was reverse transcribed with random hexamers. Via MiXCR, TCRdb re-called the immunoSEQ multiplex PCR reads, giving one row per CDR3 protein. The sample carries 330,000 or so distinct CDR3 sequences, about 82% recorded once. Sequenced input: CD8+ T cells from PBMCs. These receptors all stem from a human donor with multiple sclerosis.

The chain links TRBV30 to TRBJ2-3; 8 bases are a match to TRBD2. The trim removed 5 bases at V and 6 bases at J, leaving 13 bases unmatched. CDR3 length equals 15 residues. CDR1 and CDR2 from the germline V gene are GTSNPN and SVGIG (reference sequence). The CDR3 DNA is TGTGCCTGGGGAAGGGGACTAGAATTTACCGATACGCAGTATTTT. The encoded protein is CAWGRGLEFTDTQYF.

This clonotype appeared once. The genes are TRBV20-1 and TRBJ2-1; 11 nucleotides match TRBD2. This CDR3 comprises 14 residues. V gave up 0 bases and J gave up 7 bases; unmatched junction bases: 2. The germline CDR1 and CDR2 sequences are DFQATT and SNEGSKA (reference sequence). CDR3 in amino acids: CSARELAGVNEQFF. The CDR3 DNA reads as TGCAGTGCTAGAGAACTAGCGGGAGTTAATGAGCAGTTCTTC.

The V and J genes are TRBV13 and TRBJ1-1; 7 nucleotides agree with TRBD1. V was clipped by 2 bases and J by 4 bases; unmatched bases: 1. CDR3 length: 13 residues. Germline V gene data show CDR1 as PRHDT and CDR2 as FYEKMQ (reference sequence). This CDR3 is CASSLYRGTEAFF. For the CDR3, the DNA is TGTGCCAGCAGCTTATACAGGGGCACTGAAGCTTTCTTT.

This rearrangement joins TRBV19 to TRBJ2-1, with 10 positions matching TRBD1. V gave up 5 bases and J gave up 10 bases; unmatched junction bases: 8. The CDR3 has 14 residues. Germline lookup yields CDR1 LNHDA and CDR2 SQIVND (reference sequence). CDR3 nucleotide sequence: TGTGCCAGTAGTCCTAACCCGACAGGGGGCGAGCAGTTCTTC. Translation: CASSPNPTGGEQFF.

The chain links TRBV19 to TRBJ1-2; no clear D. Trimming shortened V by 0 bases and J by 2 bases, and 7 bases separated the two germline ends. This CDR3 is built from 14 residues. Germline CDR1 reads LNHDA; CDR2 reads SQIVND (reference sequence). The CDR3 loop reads CASSIDRRNYGYTF. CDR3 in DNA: TGTGCCAGTAGTATAGACAGGCGGAACTATGGCTACACCTTC.

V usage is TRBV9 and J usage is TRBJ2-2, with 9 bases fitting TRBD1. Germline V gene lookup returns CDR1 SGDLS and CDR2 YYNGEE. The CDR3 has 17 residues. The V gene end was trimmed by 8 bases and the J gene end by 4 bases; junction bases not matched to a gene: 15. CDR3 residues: CASYPKPGQGPTGELFF. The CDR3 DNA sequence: TGTGCCAGTTACCCGAAACCGGGACAGGGTCCCACCGGGGAGCTGTTTTTT.

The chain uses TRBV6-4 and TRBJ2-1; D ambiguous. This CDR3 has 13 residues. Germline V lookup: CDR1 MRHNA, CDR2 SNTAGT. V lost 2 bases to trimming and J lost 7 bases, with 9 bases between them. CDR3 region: CASSDTPGNEQFF. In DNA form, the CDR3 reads TGTGCCAGCAGTGACACTCCCGGTAATGAGCAGTTCTTC.

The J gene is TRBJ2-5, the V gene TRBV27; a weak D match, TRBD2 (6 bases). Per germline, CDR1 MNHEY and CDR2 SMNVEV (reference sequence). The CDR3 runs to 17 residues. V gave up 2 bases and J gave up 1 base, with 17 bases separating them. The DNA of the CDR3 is TGTGCCAGCAGTTTAACGTCCGGGGACTCTCCCCAAGAGACCCAGTACTTC. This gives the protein CASSLTSGDSPQETQYF.

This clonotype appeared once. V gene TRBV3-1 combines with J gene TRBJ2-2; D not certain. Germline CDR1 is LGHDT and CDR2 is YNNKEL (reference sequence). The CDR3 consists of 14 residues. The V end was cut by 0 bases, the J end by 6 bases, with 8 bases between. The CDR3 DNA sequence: TGTGCCAGCAGCCAAGATCAGGTTGCCGGGGAGCTGTTTTTT. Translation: CASSQDQVAGELFF.

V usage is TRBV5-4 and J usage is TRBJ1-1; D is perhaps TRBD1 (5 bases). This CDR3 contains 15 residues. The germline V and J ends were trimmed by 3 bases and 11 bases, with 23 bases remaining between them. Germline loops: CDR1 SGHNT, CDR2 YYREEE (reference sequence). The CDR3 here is CASSYLGLWGTVAFF. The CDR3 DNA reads TGTGCCAGCAGCTACTTAGGGCTATGGGGGACTGTCGCTTTCTTT.

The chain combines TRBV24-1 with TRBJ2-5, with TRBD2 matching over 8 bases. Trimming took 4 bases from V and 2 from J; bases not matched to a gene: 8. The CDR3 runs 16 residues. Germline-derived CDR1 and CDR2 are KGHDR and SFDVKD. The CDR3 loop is CATSDPSGLVQETQYF. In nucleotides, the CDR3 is TGTGCCACCAGTGACCCTAGCGGGTTGGTTCAAGAGACCCAGTACTTC.

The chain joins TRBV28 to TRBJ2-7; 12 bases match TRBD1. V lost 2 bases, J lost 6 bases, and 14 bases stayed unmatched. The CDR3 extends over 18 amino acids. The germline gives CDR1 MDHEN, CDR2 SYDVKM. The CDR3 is CASSLQYLWGQGAGEQYF. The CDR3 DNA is TGTGCCAGCAGTTTACAGTACCTTTGGGGACAGGGGGCCGGCGAGCAGTACTTC. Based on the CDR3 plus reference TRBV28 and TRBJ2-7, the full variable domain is DVKVTQSSRYLVKRTGEKVFLECVQDMDHENMFWYRQDPGLGLRLIYFSYDVKMKEKGDIPEGYSVSREKKERFSLILESASTNQTSMYLCASSLQYLWGQGAGEQYFGPGTRLTVT.

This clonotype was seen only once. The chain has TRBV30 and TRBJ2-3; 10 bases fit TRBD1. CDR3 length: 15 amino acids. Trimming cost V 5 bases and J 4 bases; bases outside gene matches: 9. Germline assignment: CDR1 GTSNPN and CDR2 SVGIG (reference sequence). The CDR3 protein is CAWDRGHGGSDTQYF. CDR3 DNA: TGTGCCTGGGACAGGGGGCACGGTGGATCAGATACGCAGTATTTT.

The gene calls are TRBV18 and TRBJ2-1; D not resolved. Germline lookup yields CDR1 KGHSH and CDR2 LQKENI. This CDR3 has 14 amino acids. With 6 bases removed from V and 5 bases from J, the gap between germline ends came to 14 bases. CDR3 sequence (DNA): TGTGCCAGCTCGCCCTGGGGTACGGACAATGAGCAGTTCTTC. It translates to CASSPWGTDNEQFF. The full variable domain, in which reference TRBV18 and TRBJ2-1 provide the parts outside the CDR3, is NAGVMQNPRHLVRRRGQEARLRCSPMKGHSHVYWYRQLPEEGLKFMVYLQKENIIDESGMPKERFSAEFPKEGPSILRIQQVVRGDSAAYFCASSPWGTDNEQFFGPGTRLTVL.

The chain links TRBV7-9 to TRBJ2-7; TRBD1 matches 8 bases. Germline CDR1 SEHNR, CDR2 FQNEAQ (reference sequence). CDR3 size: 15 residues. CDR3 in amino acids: CAAARDRGTSYEQYF. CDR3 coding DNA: TGTGCAGCAGCTCGCGACAGGGGAACCTCCTACGAGCAGTACTTC.